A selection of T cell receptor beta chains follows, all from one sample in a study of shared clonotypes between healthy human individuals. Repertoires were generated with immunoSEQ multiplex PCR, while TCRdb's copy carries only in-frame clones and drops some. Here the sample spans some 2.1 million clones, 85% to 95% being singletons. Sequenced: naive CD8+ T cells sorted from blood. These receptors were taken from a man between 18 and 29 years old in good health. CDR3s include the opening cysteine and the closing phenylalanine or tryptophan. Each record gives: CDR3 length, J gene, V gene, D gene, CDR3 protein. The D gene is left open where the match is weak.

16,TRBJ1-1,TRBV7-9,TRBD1,CASSLVEISQGAEAFF
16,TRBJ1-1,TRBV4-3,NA,CASSQDSTGVNTEAFF
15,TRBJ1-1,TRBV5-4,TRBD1,CASSLEAGTGTEAFF
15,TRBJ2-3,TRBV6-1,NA,CASSFEGSTEDTQYF
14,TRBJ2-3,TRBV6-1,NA,CASSVGYPYDTQYF
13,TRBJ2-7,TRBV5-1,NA,CASRAGASYEQYF
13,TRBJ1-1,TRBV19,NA,CASSIEDYTEAFF
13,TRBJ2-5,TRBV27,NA,CASSSGLWETQYF
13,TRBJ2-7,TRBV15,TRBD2,CATGRAEPYEQYF
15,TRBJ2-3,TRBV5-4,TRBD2,CASSLLAGGSDTQYF
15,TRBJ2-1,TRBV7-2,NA,CASTQPPIQYNEQFF
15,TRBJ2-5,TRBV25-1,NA,CASSPRGVSGETQYF
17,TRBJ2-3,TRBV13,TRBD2,CASSLLAGGEGTDTQYF
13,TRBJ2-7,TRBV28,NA,CASSLIESHEQYF
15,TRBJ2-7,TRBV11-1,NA,CASSYRTVRSYEQYF
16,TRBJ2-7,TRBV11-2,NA,CASSLGPGTGENEQYF
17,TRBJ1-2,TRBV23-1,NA,CASSQSIEGVGNYGYTF
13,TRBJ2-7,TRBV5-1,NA,CASSSPTGNEQYF
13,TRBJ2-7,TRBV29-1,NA,CSVGGGETYEQYF
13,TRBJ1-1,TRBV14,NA,CASSPAQGSEAFF
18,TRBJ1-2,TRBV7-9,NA,CASSTVVGGTHGSYGYTF
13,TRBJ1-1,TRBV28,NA,CASSSLWTDEAFF
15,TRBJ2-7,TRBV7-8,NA,CASSLTSTGWYEQYF
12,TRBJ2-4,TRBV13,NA,CASTPNQNIQYF
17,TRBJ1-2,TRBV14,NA,CASSPSGWAGMLDGYTF
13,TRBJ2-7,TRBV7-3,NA,CASSPWALYEQYF
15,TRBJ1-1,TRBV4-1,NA,CASSQVAQQNTEAFF
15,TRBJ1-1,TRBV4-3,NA,CASSQDRGSGTEAFF
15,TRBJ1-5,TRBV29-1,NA,CSVVSGGQSNQPQHF
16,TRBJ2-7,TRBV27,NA,CASSLSPGTPFQEQYF
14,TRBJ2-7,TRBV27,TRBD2,CASSRLAVSYEQYF
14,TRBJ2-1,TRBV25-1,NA,CASALGGGYNEQFF
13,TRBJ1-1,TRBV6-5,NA,CASSNGLGTEAFF
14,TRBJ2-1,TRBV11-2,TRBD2,CASSRTSGSNEQFF
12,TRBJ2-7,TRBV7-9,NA,CASSPRFYEQYF
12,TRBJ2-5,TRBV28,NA,CASNAGWETQYF
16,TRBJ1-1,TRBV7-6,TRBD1,CASTTLQGEVNTEAFF
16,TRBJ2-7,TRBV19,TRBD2,CASSTAQSGSGYEQYF
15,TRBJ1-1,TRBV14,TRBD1,CASSRDRVLDTEAFF
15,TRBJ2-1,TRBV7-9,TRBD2,CASRGAGAVYNEQFF
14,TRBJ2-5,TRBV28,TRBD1,CASSETGAEETQYF
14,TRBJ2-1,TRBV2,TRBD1,CASSDRDRTNEQFF
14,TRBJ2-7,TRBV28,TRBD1,CASVDGTATYEQYF
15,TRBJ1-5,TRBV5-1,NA,CASYRYGVSNQPQHF
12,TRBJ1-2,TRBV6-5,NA,CASSSDSLGYTF
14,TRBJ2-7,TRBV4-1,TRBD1,CASSPGQGEYEQYF
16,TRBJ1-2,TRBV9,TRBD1,CASSTTTGGEGYGYTF
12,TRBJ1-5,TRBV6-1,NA,CASSDPNQPQHF
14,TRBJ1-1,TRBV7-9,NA,CASSSQGTNTEAFF
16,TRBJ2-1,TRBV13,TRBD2,CASSYRTSGVSDEQFF
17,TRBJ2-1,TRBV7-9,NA,CASSPALRTADRHEQFF
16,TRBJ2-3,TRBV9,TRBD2,CASSVMLAGITDTQYF
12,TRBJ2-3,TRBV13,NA,CASSLETDTQYF
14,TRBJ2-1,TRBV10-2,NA,CASSGVADYNEQFF
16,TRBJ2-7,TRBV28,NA,CASSFSSSDLSYEQYF